A single T cell receptor (beta chain) is shown here with its context. Assay used: immunoSEQ multiplex PCR; TCRdb lists only in-frame clones, some missing. The sample includes about 150,000 clones, roughly 80% seen only once; the top ten take 12%. The source of the sample is a study of blood T cell repertoires in COVID-19. The V gene's germline CDR1 is MDHEN and CDR2 SYDVKM. The CDR3 contains 15 residues. Trimming cost V 5 bases and J 4 bases; bases outside gene matches: 7. V usage is TRBV28 and J usage is TRBJ2-3; 9 bases align to TRBD2. The receptor was derived from a woman aged 60-75 years with COVID-19, enrolled during active disease. The sequenced material came from peripheral blood. CDR3 coding DNA: TGTGCCAGCAGTCGTAGCGGGAGTGAGGCAGATACGCAGTATTTT. This sequence encodes CASSRSGSEADTQYF.